The entry below describes one T cell receptor beta chain. With a J-beta primer mix and a sample-barcoded 5' primer, a second PCR ran 7 to 11 cycles. In TCRdb, the 5' RACE reads were re-called with MiXCR into one record per CDR3 protein. The top ten hold about 8% of the sample, which has some 1.5 million distinct CDR3 sequences, 28% seen once. The data belong to a study of blood T cells in healthy people across ages. The CDR3 consists of 14 residues. Germline values: CDR1 SQVTM, CDR2 ANQGSEA. Caucasian individuals from Russia who were healthy and aged about 6 to 95 acted as donors. The rearrangement joins TRBV29-1 to TRBJ2-6; D is unclear. The TCR sequence derives from a woman aged 25-40 years in good health. Sequencing was carried out using blood. The CDR3, as DNA: TGCACCCTACCCGAGAACTCTGGGGCCAACGTCCTGACTTTC. Translating it yields CTLPENSGANVLTF.